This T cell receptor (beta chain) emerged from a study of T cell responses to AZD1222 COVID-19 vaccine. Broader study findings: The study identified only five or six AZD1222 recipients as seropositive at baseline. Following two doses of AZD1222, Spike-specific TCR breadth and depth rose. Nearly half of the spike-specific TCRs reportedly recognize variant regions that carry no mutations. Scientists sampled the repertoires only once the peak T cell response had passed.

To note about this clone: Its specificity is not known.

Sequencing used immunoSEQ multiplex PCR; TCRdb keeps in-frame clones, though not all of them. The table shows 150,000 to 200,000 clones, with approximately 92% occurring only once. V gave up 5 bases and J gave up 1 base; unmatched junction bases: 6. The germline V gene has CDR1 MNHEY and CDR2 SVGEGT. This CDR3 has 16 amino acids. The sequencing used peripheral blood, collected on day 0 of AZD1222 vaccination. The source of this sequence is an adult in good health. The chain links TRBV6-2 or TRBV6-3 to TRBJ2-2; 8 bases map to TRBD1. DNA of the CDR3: TGTGCCAGCAGTGCAACCGGGACAGGGAACACCGGGGAGCTGTTTTTT. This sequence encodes CASSATGTGNTGELFF.